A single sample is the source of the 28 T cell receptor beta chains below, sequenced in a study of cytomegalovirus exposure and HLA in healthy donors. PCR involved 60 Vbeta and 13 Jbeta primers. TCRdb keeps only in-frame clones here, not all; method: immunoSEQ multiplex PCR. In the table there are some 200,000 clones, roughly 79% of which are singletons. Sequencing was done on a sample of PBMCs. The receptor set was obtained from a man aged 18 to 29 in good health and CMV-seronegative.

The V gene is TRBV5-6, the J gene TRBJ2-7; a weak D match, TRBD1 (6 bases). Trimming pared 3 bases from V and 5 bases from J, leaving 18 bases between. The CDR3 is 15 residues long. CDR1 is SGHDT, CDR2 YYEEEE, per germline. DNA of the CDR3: TGTGCCAGCAGCTCGGTGGAAACAGGGTACCACGAGCAGTACTTC. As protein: CASSSVETGYHEQYF.

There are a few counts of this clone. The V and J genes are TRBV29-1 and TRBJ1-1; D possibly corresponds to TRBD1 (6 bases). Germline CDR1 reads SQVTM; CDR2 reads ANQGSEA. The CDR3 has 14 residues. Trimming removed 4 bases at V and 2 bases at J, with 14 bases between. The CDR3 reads CSVAPQGLNTEAFF. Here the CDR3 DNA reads TGCAGCGTTGCCCCACAGGGCCTAAACACTGAAGCTTTCTTT.

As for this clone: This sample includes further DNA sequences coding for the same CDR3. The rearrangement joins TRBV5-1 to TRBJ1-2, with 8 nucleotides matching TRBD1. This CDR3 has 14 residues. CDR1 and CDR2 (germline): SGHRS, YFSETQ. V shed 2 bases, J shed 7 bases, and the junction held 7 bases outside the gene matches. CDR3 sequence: CASSFDRGRLGYTF. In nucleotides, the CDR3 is TGCGCCAGCAGCTTTGACAGGGGAAGGCTTGGCTACACCTTC.

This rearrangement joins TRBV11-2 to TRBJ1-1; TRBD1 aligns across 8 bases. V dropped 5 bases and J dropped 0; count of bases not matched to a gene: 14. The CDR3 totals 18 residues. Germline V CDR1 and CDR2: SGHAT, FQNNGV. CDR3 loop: CASSPWMGQDPMNTEAFF. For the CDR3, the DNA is TGTGCCAGCAGCCCCTGGATGGGACAGGACCCCATGAACACTGAAGCTTTCTTT.

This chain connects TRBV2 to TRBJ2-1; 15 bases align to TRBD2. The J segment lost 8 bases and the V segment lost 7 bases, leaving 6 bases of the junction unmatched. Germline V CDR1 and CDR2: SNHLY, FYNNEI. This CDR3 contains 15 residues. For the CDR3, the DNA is TGTGCCAGCATCAGGACTAGCGGGAGGGGCGATGAGCAGTTCTTC. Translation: CASIRTSGRGDEQFF. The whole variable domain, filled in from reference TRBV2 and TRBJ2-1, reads EPEVTQTPSHQVTQMGQEVILRCVPISNHLYFYWYRQILGQKVEFLVSFYNNEISEKSEIFDDQFSVERPDGSNFTLKIRSTKLEDSAMYFCASIRTSGRGDEQFFGPGTRLTVL.

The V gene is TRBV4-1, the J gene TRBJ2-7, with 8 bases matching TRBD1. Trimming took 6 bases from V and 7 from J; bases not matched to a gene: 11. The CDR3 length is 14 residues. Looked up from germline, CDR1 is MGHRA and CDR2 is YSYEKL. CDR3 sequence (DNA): TGCGCCAGCAGTCTGGACACAGGGGGATGGGAGCAGTACTTC. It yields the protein CASSLDTGGWEQYF.

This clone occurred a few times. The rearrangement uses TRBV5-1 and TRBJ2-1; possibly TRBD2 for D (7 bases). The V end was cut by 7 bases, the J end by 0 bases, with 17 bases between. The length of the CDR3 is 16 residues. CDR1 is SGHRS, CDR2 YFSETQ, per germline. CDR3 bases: TGCGCCAGCTTGGGGGCGGGGGCCAGCTCCTACAATGAGCAGTTCTTC. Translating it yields CASLGAGASSYNEQFF.

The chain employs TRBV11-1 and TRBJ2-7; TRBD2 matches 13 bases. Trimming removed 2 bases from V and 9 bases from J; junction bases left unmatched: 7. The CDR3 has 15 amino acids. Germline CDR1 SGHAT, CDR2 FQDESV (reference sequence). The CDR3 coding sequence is TGTGCCAGCAGCTTACAGACTAGCGGGGGGCTCGGGCAGTACTTC. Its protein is CASSLQTSGGLGQYF.

The CDR3 sequence: CASSEHHGDRGGSPLHF. In DNA form, the CDR3 reads TGTGCCAGCAGTGAACACCATGGGGACAGGGGTGGTTCACCCCTCCACTTT. The chain combines TRBV25-1 with TRBJ1-6, with 10 bases fitting TRBD1. Trimming removed 2 bases from V and 9 bases from J; junction bases left unmatched: 10. The germline CDR1 and CDR2 sequences are MGHDK and SYGVNS. The CDR3 length is 17 residues.

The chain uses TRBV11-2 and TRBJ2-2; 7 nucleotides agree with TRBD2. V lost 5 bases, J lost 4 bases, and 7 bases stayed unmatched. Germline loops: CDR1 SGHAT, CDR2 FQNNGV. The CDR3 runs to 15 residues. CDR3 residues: CASSTESGVTGELFF. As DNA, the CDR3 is TGTGCCAGCAGCACAGAAAGCGGGGTCACCGGGGAGCTGTTTTTT.

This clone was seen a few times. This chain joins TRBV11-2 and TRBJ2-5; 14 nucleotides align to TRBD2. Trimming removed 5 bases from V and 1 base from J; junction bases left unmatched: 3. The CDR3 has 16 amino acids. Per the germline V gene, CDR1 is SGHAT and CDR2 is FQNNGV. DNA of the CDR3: TGTGCCAGCAGCCTCGGGACTAGCGGGGGCCAAGAGACCCAGTACTTC. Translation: CASSLGTSGGQETQYF.

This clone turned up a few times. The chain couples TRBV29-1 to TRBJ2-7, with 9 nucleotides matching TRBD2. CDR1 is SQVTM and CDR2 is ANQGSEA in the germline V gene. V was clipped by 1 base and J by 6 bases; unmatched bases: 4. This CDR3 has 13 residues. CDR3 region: CSVEVLAGAEQYF. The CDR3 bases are TGCAGCGTTGAAGTTTTAGCGGGAGCCGAGCAGTACTTC.

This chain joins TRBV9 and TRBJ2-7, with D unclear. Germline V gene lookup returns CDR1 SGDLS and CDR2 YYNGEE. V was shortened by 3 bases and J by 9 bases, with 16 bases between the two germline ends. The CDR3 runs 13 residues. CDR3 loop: CASSAVHEDRQYF. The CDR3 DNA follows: TGTGCCAGCAGCGCCGTTCATGAAGATAGGCAGTACTTC. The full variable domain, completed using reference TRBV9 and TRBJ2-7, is DSGVTQTPKHLITATGQRVTLRCSPRSGDLSVYWYQQSLDQGLQFLIQYYNGEERAKGNILERFSAQQFPDLHSELNLSSLELGDSALYFCASSAVHEDRQYFGPGTRLTVT.

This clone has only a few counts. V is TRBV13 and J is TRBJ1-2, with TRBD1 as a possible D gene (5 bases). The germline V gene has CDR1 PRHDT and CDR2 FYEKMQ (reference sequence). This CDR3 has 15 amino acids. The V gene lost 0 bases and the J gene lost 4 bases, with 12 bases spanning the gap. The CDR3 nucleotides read TGTGCCAGCAGCTTAGGCGGGGGACCTCTCTATGGCTACACCTTC. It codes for CASSLGGGPLYGYTF.

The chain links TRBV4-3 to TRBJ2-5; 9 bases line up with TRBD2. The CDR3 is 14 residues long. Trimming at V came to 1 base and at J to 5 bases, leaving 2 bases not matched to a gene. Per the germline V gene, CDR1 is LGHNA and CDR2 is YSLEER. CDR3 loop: CASSQGGRGETQYF. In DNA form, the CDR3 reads TGCGCCAGCAGCCAAGGCGGGAGGGGTGAGACCCAGTACTTC.

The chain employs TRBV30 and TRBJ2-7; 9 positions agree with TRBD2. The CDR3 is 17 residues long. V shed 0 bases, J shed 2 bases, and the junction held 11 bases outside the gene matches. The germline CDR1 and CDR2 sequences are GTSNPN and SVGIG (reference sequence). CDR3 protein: CAWSVLRTSGGPYEQYF. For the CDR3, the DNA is TGTGCCTGGAGTGTACTAAGAACGAGCGGGGGGCCCTACGAGCAGTACTTC. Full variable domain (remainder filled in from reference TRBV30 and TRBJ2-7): SQTIHQWPATLVQPVGSPLSLECTVEGTSNPNLYWYRQAAGRGLQLLFYSVGIGQISSEVPQNLSASRPQDRQFILSSKKLLLSDSGFYLCAWSVLRTSGGPYEQYFGPGTRLTVT.

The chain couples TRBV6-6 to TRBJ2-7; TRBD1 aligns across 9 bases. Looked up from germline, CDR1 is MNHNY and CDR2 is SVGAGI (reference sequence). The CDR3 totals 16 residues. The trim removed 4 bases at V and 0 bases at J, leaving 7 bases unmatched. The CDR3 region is CASSSGGQGRSYEQYF. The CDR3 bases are TGTGCCAGCAGTTCCGGAGGACAGGGGCGCTCCTACGAGCAGTACTTC.

The CDR3 here is CASSPATRLDYEQYF. CDR3 in DNA: TGTGCCAGCAGCCCTGCTACAAGGCTCGACTACGAGCAGTACTTC. V and J are TRBV11-2 and TRBJ2-5; no reliable D call. Judging by the DNA end, TRBJ2-7 fits better; the J call may be wrong. The CDR3 totals 15 residues. Germline V gene lookup returns CDR1 SGHAT and CDR2 FQNNGV.

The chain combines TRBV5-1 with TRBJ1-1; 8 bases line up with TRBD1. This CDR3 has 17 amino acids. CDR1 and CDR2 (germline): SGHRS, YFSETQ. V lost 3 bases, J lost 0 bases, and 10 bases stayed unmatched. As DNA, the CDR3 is TGCGCCAGCAGCTCCAGACAGGGGCTCCTTATGAACACTGAAGCTTTCTTT. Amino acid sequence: CASSSRQGLLMNTEAFF.

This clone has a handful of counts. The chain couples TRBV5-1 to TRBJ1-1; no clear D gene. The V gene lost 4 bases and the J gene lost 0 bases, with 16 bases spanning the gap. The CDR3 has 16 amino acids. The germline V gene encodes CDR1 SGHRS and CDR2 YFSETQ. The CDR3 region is CASSSGVGFMNTEAFF. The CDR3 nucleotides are TGCGCCAGCAGCAGCGGAGTGGGCTTCATGAACACTGAAGCTTTCTTT.

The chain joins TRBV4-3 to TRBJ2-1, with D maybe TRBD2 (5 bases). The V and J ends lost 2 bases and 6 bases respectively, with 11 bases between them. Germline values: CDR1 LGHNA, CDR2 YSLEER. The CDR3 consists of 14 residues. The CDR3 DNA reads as TGCGCCAGCAGCCAATTGCTAGCAGGCAATGAGCAGTTCTTC. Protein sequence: CASSQLLAGNEQFF.

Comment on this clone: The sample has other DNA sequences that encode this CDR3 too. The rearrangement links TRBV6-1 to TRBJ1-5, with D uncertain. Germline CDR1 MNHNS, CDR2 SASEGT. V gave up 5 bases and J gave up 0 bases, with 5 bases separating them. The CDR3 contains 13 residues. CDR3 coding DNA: TGTGCCAGCAGTACTGTTAGCAATCAGCCCCAGCATTTT. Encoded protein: CASSTVSNQPQHF.

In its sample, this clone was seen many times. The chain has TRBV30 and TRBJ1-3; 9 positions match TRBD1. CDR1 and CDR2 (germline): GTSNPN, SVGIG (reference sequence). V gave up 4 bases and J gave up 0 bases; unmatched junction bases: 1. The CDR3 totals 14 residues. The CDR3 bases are TGTGCCTGGATGGGACAGGGCTCTGGAAACACCATATATTTT. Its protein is CAWMGQGSGNTIYF.

Here the CDR3 DNA reads TGTGCCAGTAGAGGGACAGAGAACACTGAAGCTTTCTTT. Protein: CASRGTENTEAFF. The J gene is TRBJ1-1, the V gene TRBV19; 7 positions agree with TRBD1. This CDR3 is built from 13 residues. CDR1 and CDR2 (germline): LNHDA, SQIVND (reference sequence). Losses at the gene ends were 6 bases for V and 1 base for J; bases not matched to a gene: 2.

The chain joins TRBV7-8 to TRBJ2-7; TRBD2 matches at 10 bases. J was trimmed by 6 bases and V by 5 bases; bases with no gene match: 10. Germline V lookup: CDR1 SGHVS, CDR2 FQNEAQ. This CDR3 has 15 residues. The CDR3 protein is CASSPTSGRAFEQYF. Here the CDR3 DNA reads TGTGCCAGCAGCCCCACGAGCGGGAGGGCCTTCGAGCAGTACTTC.

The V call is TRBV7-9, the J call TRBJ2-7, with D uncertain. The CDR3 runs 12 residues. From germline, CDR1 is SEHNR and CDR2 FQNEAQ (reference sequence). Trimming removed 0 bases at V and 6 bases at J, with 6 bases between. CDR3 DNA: TGTGCCAGCAGCTTAGCCATGTTCGAGCAGTACTTC. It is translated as CASSLAMFEQYF.

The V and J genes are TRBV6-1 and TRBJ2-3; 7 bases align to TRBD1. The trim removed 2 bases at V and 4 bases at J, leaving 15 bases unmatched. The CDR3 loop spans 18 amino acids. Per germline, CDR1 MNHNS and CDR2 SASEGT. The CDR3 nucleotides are TGTGCCAGCAGTGAAAAGGGGAACGACAGGGCCCCGTCAGATACGCAGTATTTT. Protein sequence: CASSEKGNDRAPSDTQYF.

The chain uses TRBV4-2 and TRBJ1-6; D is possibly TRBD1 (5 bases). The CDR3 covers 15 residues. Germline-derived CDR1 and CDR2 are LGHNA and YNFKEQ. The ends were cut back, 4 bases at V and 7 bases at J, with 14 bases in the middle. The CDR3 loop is CASSPGGVKNSPLHF. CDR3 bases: TGTGCCAGCAGCCCGGGAGGGGTAAAGAATTCACCCCTCCACTTT.